This T cell receptor beta chain is drawn from a study of T cell changes during pregnancy in multiple sclerosis (dated by TCRdb to between 2017 and 2020). As for the study more broadly: In women with multiple sclerosis, the researchers looked at how the T cell repertoire shifted as pregnancy progressed.

With respect to this clone: Its cognate antigen has yet to be identified. No base quality values were provided; no much bigger clone lies one nucleotide off.

Relative to germline, V is missing 8 bases and J is missing 5 bases, with 5 bases of the junction outside any gene match. From the germline V gene, CDR1 is LGHNA and CDR2 is YSLEER. Taken from cysteine to phenylalanine, the CDR3 has 13 residues. The kept DNA is CDR3 alone, 39 bases in frame from the first base. The library was generated by the immunoSEQ multiplex PCR assay. TCRdb took this table from immuneACCESS and kept in-frame rearrangements with V and J called. Such tables lack part of the clones; where checked against another copy, unresolved V genes explain under half of the gap, and the rest is unexplained. The sample records tens of thousands of clones, 88% of which are singletons. The top ten constitute around 1.2% of the sample.

This sequence uses TRBV4-3 and TRBJ1-1, with TRBD1 identical over 10 junction bases. This TCR came from a female donor with multiple sclerosis, enrolled in a pregnancy study. Source: CD4+ T cells from peripheral blood mononuclear cells, taken before pregnancy. The CDR3 region: CASGTGDNTEAFF. The bases read TGCGCCAGCGGGACAGGGGATAATACTGAAGCTTTCTTT.